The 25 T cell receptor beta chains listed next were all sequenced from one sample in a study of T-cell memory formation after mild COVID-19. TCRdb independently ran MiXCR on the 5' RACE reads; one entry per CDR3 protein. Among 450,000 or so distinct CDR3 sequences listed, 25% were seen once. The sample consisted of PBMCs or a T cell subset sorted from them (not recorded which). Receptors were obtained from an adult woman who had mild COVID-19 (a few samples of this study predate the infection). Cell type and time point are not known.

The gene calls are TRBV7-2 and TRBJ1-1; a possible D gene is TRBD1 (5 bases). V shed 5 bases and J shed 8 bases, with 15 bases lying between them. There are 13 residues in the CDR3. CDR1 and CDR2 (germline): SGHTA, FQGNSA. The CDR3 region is CASSPGTDREAFF. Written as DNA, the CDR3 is TGTGCCAGCAGCCCGGGGACGGATAGAGAAGCTTTCTTT.

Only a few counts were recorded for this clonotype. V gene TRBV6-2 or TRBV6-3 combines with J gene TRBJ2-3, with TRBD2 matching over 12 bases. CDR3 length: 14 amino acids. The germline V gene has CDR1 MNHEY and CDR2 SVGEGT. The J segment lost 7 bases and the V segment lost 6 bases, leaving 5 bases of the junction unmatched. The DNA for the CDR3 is TGTGCCAGCAGGACTAGCGGGAGTCAAAATACGCAGTATTTT. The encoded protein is CASRTSGSQNTQYF.

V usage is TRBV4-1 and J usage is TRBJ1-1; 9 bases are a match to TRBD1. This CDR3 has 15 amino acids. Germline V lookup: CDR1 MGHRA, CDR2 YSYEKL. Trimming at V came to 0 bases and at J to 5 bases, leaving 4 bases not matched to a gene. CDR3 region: CASSQEQGAMTEAFF. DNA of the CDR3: TGCGCCAGCAGCCAAGAACAGGGGGCAATGACTGAAGCTTTCTTT.

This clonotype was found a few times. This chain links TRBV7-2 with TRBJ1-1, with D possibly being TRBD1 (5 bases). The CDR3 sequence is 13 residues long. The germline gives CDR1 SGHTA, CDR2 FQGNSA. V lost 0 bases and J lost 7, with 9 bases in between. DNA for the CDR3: TGTGCCAGCAGCTTAGCGGGGCGGCGTGAAGCTTTCTTT. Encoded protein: CASSLAGRREAFF.

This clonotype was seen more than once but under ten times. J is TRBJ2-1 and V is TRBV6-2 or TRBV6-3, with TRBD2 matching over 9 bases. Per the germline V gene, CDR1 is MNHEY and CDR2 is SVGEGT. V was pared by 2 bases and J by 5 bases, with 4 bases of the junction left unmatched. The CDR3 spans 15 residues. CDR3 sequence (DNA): TGTGCCAGCAGTTACCGCGGGAGGGCCGACAATGAGCAGTTCTTC. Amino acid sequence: CASSYRGRADNEQFF.

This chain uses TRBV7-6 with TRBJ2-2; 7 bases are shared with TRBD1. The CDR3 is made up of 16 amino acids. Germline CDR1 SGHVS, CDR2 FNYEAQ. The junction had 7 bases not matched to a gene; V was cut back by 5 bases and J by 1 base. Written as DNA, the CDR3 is TGTGCCAGCAGCCAATTGACAGGGCGGAACACCGGGGAGCTGTTTTTT. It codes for CASSQLTGRNTGELFF.

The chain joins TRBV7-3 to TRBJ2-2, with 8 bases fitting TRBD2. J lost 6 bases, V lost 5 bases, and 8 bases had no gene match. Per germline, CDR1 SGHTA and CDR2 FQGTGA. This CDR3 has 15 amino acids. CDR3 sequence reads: CASSNSGVFAGELFF. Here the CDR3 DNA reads TGTGCCAGCAGCAATAGCGGGGTATTCGCCGGGGAGCTGTTTTTT.

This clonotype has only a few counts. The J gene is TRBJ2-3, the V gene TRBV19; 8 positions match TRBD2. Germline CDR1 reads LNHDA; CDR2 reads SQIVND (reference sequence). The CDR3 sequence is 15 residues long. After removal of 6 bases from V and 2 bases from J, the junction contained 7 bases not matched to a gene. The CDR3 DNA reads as TGTGCCAGTAGGTTCGGCGGGGGGCCCACAGATACGCAGTATTTT. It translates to CASRFGGGPTDTQYF.

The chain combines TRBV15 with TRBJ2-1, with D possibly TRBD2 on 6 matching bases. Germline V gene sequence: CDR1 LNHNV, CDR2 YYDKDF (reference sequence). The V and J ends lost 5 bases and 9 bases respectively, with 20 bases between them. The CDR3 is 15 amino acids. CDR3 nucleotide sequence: TGTGCCACCAGCGTTCGGGACTCCTTGTTGAGTGAGCAGTTCTTC. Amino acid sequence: CATSVRDSLLSEQFF.

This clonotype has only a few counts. The CDR3 sequence: CASSLNLGTQETQYF. DNA of the CDR3: TGCGCCAGCAGCTTGAACCTCGGCACCCAAGAGACCCAGTACTTC. The chain recombines TRBV5-1 with TRBJ2-5; no clear D. V was shortened by 1 base and J by 1 base, with 11 bases between the two germline ends. In germline, CDR1 is SGHRS, CDR2 YFSETQ. This CDR3 is built from 15 residues.

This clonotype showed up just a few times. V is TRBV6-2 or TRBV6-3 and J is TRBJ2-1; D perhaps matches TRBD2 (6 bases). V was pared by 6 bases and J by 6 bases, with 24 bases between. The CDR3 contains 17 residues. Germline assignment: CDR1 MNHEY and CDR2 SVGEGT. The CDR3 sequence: CASSWAPGRSGLNEQFF. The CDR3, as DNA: TGTGCCAGCAGCTGGGCCCCCGGGCGCTCGGGACTCAATGAGCAGTTCTTC.

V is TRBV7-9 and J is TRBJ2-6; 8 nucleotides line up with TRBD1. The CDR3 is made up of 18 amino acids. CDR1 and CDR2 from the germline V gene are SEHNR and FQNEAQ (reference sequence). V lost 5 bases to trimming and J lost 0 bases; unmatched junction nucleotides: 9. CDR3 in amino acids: CASSPGQGLSSGANVLTF. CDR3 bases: TGTGCCAGCAGCCCCGGACAGGGTTTGAGCTCTGGGGCCAACGTCCTGACTTTC.

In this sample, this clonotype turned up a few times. CDR3 residues: CASSPGQGRSSPLHF. The CDR3 DNA reads as TGTGCCAGCAGTCCCGGACAGGGGCGAAGTTCACCCCTCCACTTT. The genes are TRBV12-3 or TRBV12-4 and TRBJ1-6; the match to TRBD1 covers 9 bases. V dropped 5 bases and J dropped 9; count of bases not matched to a gene: 8. The CDR3 is 15 amino acids.

CDR3 sequence (DNA): TGTGCCAGCAGTTACTCGATCAATGAGGGTTCAAGGGAAGCTTTCTTT. Its protein is CASSYSINEGSREAFF. The chain carries TRBV6-5 and TRBJ1-1; D not certain. The germline gives CDR1 MNHEY, CDR2 SVGAGI. The CDR3 totals 16 residues. Trimming removed 0 bases from V and 8 bases from J, with 19 bases in between.

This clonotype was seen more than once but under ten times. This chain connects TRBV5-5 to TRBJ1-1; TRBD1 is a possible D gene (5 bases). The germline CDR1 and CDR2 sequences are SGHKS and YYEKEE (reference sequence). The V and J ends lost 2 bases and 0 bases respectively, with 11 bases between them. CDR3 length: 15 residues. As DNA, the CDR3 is TGTGCCAGCAGCTTTCGTACGGGGGTGAACACTGAAGCTTTCTTT. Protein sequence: CASSFRTGVNTEAFF. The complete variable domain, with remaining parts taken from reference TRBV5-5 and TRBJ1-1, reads DAGVTQSPTHLIKTRGQQVTLRCSPISGHKSVSWYQQVLGQGPQFIFQYYEKEERGRGNFPDRFSARQFPNYSSELNVNALLLGDSALYLCASSFRTGVNTEAFFGQGTRLTVV.

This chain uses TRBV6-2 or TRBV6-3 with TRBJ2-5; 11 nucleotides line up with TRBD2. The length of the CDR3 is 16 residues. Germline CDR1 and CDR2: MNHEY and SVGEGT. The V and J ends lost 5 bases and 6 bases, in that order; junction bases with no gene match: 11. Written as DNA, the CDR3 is TGTGCCAGCAGTCCACACATAGCGGGAGGGCGGAAGACCCAGTACTTC. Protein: CASSPHIAGGRKTQYF.

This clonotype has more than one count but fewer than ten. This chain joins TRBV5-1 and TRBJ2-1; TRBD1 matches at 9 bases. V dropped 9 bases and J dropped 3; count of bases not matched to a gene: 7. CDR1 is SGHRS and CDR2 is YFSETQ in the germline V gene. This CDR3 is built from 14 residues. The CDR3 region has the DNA TGCGCCACCGCAACAGGGGGCAGCTACAATGAGCAGTTCTTC. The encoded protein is CATATGGSYNEQFF.

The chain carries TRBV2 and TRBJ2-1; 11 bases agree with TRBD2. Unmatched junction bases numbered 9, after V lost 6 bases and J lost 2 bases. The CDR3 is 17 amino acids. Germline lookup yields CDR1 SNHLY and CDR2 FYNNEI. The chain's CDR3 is CASSLGTSGYTYNEQFF. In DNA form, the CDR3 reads TGTGCCAGCAGCTTAGGGACTAGCGGCTATACCTACAATGAGCAGTTCTTC.

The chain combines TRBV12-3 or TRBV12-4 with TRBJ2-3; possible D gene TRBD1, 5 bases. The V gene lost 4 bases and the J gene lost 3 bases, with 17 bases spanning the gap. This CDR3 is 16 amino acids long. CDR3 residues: CASSSVFGAETDTQYF. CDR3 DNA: TGTGCCAGCAGTTCCGTTTTTGGGGCGGAAACAGATACGCAGTATTTT.

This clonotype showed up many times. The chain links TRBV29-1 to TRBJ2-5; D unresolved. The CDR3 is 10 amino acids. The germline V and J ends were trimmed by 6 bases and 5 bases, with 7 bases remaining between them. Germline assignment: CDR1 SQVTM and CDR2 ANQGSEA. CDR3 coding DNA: TGCAGCGTGACCTTGGAGACCCAGTACTTC. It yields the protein CSVTLETQYF.

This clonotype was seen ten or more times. CDR3 sequence (DNA): TGTGCCAGCAGCTTAGATCAGCTGAATGAGCAGTTCTTC. It yields the protein CASSLDQLNEQFF. The V call is TRBV7-2, the J call TRBJ2-1, with D hard to call. The germline gives CDR1 SGHTA, CDR2 FQGNSA. The CDR3 is 13 residues long. The ends were cut back, 1 base at V and 7 bases at J, with 8 bases in the middle.

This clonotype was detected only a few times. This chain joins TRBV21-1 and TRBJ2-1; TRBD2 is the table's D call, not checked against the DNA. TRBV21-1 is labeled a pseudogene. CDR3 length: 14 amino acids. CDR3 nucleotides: TGTGCCAGCAGCAAAGTGACTAGCGGGAGCTTCCAGTTCTTC. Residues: CASSKVTSGSFQFF.

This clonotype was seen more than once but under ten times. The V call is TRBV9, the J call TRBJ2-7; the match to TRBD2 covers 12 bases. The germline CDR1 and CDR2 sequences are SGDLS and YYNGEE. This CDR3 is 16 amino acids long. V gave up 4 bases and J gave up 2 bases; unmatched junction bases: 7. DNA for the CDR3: TGTGCCAGCAGCCCGCGACTAGCGGGAGCCACCTACGAGCAGTACTTC. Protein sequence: CASSPRLAGATYEQYF.

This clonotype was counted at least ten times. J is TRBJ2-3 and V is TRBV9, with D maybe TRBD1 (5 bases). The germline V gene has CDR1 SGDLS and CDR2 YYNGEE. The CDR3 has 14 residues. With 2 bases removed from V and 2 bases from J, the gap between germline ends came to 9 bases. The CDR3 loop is CASSVGRYTDTQYF. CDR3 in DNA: TGTGCCAGCAGCGTGGGGCGGTACACAGATACGCAGTATTTT.

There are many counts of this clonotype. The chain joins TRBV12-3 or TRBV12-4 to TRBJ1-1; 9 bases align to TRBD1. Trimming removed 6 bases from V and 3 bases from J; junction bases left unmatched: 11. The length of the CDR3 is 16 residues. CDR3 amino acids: CASSLALGQGYTEAFF. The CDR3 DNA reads TGTGCCAGCAGCCTGGCTCTAGGACAGGGGTACACTGAAGCTTTCTTT.